This T cell receptor beta chain was recorded in a study of blood T cell repertoires in COVID-19. Germline lookup yields CDR1 MDHEN and CDR2 SYDVKM. The junction had 8 bases not matched to a gene; V was cut back by 5 bases and J by 7 bases. The CDR3 is made up of 14 amino acids. This clone was detected ten times or more. Here immunoSEQ multiplex PCR was the method, and the copy in TCRdb shows in-frame clones only, minus some. Counted here are under 400,000 clones, approximately 90% occurring once; the ten biggest clones make up less than 5%. The TCR originated in a woman aged 55-70 years with COVID-19, enrolled during active disease. The V gene is TRBV28, the J gene TRBJ1-5; 7 bases match TRBD1. The specimen sequenced was peripheral blood. CDR3 loop: CASSTSGGKQPQHF. Written as DNA, the CDR3 is TGTGCCAGCAGTACCTCAGGGGGGAAACAGCCCCAGCATTTT.